The next 7 T cell receptor beta chains were all read from a single sample in a study of blood T cell repertoires in COVID-19. The data were produced by immunoSEQ multiplex PCR, yet TCRdb's version contains in-frame clones alone and is incomplete. This table has approximately 69,000 clones, 70% to 75% appearing once. The sample consisted of peripheral blood. Every receptor here comes from a man aged 55-75 years with acute or convalescent COVID-19.

The J gene is TRBJ1-5, the V gene TRBV28, with TRBD1 identical over 11 bases. There are 18 residues in the CDR3. The ends lost 1 base at V and 5 bases at J; junction bases unmatched: 10. The germline CDR1 and CDR2 sequences are MDHEN and SYDVKM. CDR3 protein: CASSLLPSDRGRHQPQHF. DNA for the CDR3: TGTGCCAGCAGTTTATTGCCCTCGGACAGGGGGCGACATCAGCCCCAGCATTTT.

This rearrangement joins TRBV9 to TRBJ1-3; 8 nucleotides line up with TRBD1. Germline V gene sequence: CDR1 SGDLS, CDR2 YYNGEE. The CDR3 is 17 residues long. V gave up 3 bases and J gave up 8 bases; unmatched junction bases: 16. CDR3: CASSETPFPGQEDTIYF. Written as DNA, the CDR3 is TGTGCCAGCAGCGAGACCCCCTTCCCGGGACAGGAAGACACCATATATTTT.

J is TRBJ2-3 and V is TRBV5-4, with D maybe TRBD2 (6 bases). The CDR3 has 15 amino acids. V lost 0 bases, J lost 1 base, and 9 bases lay in between. Germline loops: CDR1 SGHNT, CDR2 YYREEE (reference sequence). CDR3 bases: TGTGCCAGCAGCTTGGGGGGCGGGGGCACAGATACGCAGTATTTT. Its protein is CASSLGGGGTDTQYF.

The chain is built from TRBV5-1 and TRBJ2-5; 11 positions agree with TRBD2. The germline CDR1 and CDR2 sequences are SGHRS and YFSETQ. The length of the CDR3 is 14 residues. After removal of 2 bases from V and 5 bases from J, the junction contained 2 bases not matched to a gene. For the CDR3, the DNA is TGCGCCAGCAGCTTACTAGCGGGAGAGGAGACCCAGTACTTC. It yields the protein CASSLLAGEETQYF.

The rearrangement uses TRBV20-1 and TRBJ2-7; D is undetermined. Looked up from germline, CDR1 is DFQATT and CDR2 is SNEGSKA (reference sequence). This CDR3 comprises 11 residues. Trimming pared 0 bases from V and 4 bases from J, leaving 4 bases between. CDR3 in amino acids: CSARDEYEQYF. CDR3 in DNA: TGCAGTGCTAGAGACGAGTACGAGCAGTACTTC.

The chain has TRBV2 and TRBJ1-6; TRBD1 matches at 8 bases. In germline, CDR1 is SNHLY, CDR2 FYNNEI. This CDR3 comprises 14 residues. V shed 5 bases, J shed 8 bases, and the junction held 5 bases outside the gene matches. The CDR3: CASSLDRVHSPLHF. In DNA form, the CDR3 reads TGTGCCAGCAGTTTGGACAGGGTTCATTCACCCCTCCACTTT.

This chain uses TRBV6-1 with TRBJ1-1; D might be TRBD1 (6 bases). Trimming stripped 3 bases from V and 6 bases from J, with 17 bases between. The germline gives CDR1 MNHNS, CDR2 SASEGT. CDR3 length: 15 residues. The CDR3 loop reads CASSDAQGWRPEAFF. CDR3 DNA sequence: TGTGCCAGCAGTGACGCACAGGGTTGGCGGCCTGAAGCTTTCTTT.